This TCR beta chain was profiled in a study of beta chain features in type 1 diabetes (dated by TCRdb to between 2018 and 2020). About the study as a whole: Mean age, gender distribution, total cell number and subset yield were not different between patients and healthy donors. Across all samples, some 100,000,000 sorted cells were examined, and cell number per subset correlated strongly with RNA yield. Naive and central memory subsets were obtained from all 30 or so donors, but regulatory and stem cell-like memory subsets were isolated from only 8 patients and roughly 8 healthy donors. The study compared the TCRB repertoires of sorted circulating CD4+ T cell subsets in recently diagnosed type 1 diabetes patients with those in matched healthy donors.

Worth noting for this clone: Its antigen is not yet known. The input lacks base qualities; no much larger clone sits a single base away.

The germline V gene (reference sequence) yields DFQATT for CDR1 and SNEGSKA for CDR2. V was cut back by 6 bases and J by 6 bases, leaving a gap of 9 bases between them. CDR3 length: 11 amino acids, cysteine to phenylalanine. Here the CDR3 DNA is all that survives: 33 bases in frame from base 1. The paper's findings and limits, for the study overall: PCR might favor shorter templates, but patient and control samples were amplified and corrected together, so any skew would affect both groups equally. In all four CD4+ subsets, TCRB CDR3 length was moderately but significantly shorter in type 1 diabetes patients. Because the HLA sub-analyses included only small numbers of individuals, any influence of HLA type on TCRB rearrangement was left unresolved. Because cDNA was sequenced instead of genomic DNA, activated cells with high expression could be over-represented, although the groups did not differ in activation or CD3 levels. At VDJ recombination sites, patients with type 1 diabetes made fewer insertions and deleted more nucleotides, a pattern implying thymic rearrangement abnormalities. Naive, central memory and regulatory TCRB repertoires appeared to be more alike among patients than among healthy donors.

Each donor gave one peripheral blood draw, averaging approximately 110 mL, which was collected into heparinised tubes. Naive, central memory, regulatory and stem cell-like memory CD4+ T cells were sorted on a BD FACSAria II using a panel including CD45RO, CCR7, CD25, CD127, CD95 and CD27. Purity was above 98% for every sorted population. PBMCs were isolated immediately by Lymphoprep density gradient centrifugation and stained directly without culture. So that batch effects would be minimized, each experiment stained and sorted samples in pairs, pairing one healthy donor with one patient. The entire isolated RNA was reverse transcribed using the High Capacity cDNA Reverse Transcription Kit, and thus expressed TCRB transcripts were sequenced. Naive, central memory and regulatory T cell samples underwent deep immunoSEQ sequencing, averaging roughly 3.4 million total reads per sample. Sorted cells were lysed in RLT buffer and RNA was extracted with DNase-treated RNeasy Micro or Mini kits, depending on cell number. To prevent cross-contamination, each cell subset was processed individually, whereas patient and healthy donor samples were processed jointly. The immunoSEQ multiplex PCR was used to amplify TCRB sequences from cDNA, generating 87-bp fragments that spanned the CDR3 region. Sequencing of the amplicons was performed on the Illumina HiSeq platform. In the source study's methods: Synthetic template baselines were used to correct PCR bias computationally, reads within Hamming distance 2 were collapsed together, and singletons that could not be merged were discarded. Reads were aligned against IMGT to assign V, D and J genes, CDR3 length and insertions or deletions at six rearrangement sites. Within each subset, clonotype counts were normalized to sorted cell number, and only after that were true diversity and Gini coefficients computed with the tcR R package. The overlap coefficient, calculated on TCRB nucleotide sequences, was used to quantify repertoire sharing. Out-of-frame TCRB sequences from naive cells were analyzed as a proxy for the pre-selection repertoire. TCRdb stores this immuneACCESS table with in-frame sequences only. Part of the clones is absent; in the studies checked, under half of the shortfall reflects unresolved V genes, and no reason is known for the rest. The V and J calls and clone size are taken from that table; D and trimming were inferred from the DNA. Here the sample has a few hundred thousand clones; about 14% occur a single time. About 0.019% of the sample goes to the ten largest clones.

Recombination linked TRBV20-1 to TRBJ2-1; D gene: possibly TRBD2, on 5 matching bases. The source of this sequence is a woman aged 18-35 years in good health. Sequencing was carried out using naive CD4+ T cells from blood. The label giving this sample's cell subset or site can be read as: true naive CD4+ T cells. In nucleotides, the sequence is TGCAGTGCCCCACTAGTCAATGAGCAGTTCTTC. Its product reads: CSAPLVNEQFF.